The TCR beta chain under discussion was sequenced for a study of shared T cell receptors in the human thymus. TCRdb's copy holds only in-frame clones and misses some; the assay was immunoSEQ multiplex PCR. The profile covers hundreds of thousands of clones, with 87% appearing a single time and approximately 0.0097% taken by the ten largest. The V gene's germline CDR1 is MNHEY and CDR2 SVGAGI. This CDR3 region has 15 residues. Trimming cost V 0 bases and J 6 bases, with 14 bases left between them. This sample was shared with a second study, whose subject was human thymus T cells. As reported in that work: The sample donors, healthy Finnish infants, were having corrective surgery for congenital heart defects. Corrective heart surgery yielded resections, and these provided the thymus tissue. An apparent bias in V and J gene usage was seen in thymic and blood repertoires. There were highly overlapping thymic repertoires among unrelated individuals, as related research reported.

What was sequenced was thymocytes. The rearrangement uses TRBV6-5 and TRBJ1-1; D possibly corresponds to TRBD1 (5 bases). This receptor was taken from a boy younger than two with a congenital heart defect. CDR3 protein: CASSYSGRGDPEAFF. In DNA, the CDR3 is TGTGCCAGCAGTTACTCAGGGAGGGGTGATCCTGAAGCTTTCTTT.